This TCR beta chain is from a study of T cell repertoires in cytomegalovirus infection. Overall study: Public TCR beta signatures were indicative of both CMV infection and a matching HLA type.

This clonotype was seen only a few times. As yet, its antigen is unknown. Points from the study as a whole: Ex vivo, HLA-C-restricted CMV-specific TCR beta clonotypes prevailed over the rest of the response.

Via MiXCR, TCRdb re-called the reads, giving one row per CDR3 protein. The sample shows around 800,000 distinct CDR3 sequences, around a third of them seen only once. The sample consisted of cultured CD8+ T cells from PBMCs, taken from culture after CMV antigen stimulation. This sequence was found in a human donor in good health (CMV status not recorded). Some clones in this sample may be carry-over from other donors' samples.

CDR3 amino acids: CASSLKIFTDTQYF. The CDR3 DNA reads as TGTGCCAGCAGTTTAAAGATTTTCACAGATACGCAGTATTTT. The genes are TRBV12-3 or TRBV12-4 and TRBJ2-3; no clear D gene. V lost 2 bases and J lost 2, with 8 bases in between. This CDR3 is built from 14 residues.